The clone carrying this T cell receptor beta chain was seen a handful of times. There were TCR beta CDR3 regions amplified from RNA transcripts. HTBI primers were employed in a first-round RT-PCR of the TCR CDR3. TCRdb itself ran the multiplex PCR reads through MiXCR, one entry per CDR3 protein. This sample has about 180,000 distinct CDR3 sequences; over 15% occur once, and the top ten carry under 35%. The study enrolled patients aged 18 to 65 with newly diagnosed hyperthyroidism of under 2 months' duration. This sample stems from a study of T cells in Graves' hyperthyroidism and ophthalmopathy. Per germline, CDR1 SGHRS and CDR2 YFSETQ. V trimming: 4 bases; J trimming: 6 bases; junction bases outside the gene matches: 12. The CDR3 loop spans 16 amino acids.

This sequence originates from a woman in her fifties or sixties with Graves' hyperthyroidism. This sequence joins TRBV5-1 and TRBJ2-2; 7 bases map to TRBD1. Sequenced input: blood. The DNA for the CDR3 is TGCGCCAGCAGCGAGGGGGACAGCGTCGGCGCCGGGGAGCTGTTTTTT. It encodes CASSEGDSVGAGELFF.